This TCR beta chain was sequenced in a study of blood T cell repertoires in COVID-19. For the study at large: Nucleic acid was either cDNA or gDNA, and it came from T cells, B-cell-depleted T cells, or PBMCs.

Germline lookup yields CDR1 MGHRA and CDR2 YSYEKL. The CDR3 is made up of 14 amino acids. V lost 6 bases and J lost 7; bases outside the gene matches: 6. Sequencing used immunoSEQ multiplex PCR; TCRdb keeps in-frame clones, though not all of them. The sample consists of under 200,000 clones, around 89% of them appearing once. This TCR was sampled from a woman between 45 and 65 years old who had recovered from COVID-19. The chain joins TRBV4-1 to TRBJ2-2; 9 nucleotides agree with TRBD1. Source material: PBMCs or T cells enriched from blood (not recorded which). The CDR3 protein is CASRQQGAGGELFF. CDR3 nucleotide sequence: TGCGCCAGCAGGCAACAGGGGGCTGGCGGGGAGCTGTTTTTT.